What follows is one T cell receptor (beta chain) and its context. Its cognate antigen is unknown. This entry belongs to a study of Ad26.COV2.S vaccination and SARS-CoV-2 variants. Study observations and caveats: Placebo recipients and vaccine recipients were similar in non-spike TCR breadth.

Assay used: immunoSEQ multiplex PCR; TCRdb lists only in-frame clones, some missing. The sample carries some 180,000 clones, around nine tenths recorded once. The germline gives CDR1 LGHNT, CDR2 FRNRAP. The CDR3 has 14 amino acids. Between the trimmed V and J ends, which lost 1 base and 4 bases, there was a span of 8 bases. The sample consisted of peripheral blood, taken after recovery from COVID-19. V and J are TRBV12-5 and TRBJ2-1; D ambiguous. The clonotype comes from a human donor who had recovered from COVID-19. Here the CDR3 DNA reads TGTGCTAGTGGTTTGGGCGACGTTTACAATGAGCAGTTCTTC. Protein product: CASGLGDVYNEQFF.